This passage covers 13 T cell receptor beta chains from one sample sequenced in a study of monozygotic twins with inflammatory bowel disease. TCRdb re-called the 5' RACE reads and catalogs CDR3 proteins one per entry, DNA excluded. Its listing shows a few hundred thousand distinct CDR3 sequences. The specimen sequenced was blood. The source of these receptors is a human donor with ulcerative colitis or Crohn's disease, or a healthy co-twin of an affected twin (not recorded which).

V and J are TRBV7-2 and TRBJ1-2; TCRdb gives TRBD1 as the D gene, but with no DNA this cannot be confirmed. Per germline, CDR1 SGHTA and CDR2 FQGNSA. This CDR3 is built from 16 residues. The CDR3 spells CASSLMGTNLAYGYTF. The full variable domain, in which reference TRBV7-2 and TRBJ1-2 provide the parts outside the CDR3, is GAGVSQSPSNKVTEKGKDVELRCDPISGHTALYWYRQSLGQGLEFLIYFQGNSAPDKSGLPSDRFSAERTGGSVSTLTIQRTQQEDSAVYLCASSLMGTNLAYGYTFGSGTRLTVV.

The CDR3 region is CASSYLLSGGEYNEQFF. This sequence joins TRBV6-2 or TRBV6-3 and TRBJ2-1; TCRdb designates TRBD2, a call that cannot be tested without DNA. Germline V gene sequence: CDR1 MNHEY, CDR2 SVGEGT. The CDR3 runs 17 residues.

CDR3 region: CASSGAGASFYEQYF. This chain links TRBV28 with TRBJ2-7; no DNA is available, so the TRBD1 call from TCRdb remains unchecked. The CDR3 extends over 15 amino acids. Germline CDR1 and CDR2: MDHEN and SYDVKM.

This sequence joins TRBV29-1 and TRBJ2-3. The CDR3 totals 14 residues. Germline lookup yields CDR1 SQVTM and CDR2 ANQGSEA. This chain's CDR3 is CSVDNGISTDTQYF.

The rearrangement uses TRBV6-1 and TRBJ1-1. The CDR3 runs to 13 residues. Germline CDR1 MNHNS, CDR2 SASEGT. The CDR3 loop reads CASSGTENTEAFF.

The CDR3: CSASRTGNTGELFF. J is TRBJ2-2 and V is TRBV20-1; TCRdb names TRBD1, which stays unverified in the absence of DNA. Germline lookup yields CDR1 DFQATT and CDR2 SNEGSKA (reference sequence). This CDR3 spans 14 amino acids.

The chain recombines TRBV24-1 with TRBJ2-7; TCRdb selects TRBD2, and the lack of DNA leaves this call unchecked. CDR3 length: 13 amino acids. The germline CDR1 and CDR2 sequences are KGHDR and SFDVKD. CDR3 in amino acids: CATSERGSEIRYF.

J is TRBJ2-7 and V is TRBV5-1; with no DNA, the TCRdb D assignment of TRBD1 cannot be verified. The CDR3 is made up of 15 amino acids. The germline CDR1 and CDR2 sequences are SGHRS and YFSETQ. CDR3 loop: CASSHEDTSYYEQYF.

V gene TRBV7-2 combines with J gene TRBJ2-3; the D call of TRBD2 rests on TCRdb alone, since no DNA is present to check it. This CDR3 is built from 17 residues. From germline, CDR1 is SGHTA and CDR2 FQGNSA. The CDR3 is CASSSNSGGAGADTQYF.

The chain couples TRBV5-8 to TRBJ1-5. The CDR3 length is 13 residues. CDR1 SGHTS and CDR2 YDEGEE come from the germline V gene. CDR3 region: CASSFINNQPQHF.

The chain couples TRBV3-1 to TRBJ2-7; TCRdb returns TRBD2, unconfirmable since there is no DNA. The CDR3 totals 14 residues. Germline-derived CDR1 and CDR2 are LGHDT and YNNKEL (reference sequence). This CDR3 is CASSRTSGGAEQYF.

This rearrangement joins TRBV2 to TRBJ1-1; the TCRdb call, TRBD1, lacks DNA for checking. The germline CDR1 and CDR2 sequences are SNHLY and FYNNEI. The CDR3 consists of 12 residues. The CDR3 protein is CASSVQGFEAFF.

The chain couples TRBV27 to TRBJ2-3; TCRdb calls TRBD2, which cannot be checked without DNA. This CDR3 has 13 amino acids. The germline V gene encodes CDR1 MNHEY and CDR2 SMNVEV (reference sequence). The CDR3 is CASRASWTDTQYF.